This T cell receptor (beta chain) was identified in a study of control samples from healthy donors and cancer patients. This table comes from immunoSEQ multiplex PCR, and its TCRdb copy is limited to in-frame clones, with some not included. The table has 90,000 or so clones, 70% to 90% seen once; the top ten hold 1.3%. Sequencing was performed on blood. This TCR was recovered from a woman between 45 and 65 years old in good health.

The CDR3 is CASSLGLGQFF. The CDR3 bases are TGTGCCAGCAGCTTAGGGTTAGGGCAGTTCTTC. This chain joins TRBV7-6 and TRBJ2-1; no clear D. The CDR3 runs 11 residues. The germline V gene encodes CDR1 SGHVS and CDR2 FNYEAQ. V was shortened by 1 base and J by 12 bases, with 7 bases between the two germline ends.